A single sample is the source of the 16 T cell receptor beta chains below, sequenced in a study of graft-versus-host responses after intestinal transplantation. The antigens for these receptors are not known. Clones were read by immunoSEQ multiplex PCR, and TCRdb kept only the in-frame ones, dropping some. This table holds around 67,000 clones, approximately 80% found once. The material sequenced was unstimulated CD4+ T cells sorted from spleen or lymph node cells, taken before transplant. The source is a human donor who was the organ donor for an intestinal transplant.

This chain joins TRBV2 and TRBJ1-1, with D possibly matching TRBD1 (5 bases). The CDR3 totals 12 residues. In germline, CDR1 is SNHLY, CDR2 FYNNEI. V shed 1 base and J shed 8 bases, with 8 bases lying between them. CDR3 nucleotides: TGTGCCAGCAGTGAAGTTGGGGCAGAAGCTTTCTTT. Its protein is CASSEVGAEAFF.

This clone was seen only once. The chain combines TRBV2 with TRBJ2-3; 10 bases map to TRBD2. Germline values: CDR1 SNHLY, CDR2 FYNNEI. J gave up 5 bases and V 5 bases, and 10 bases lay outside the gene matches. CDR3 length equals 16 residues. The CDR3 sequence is CASSRQAGGAGDTQYF. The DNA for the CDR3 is TGTGCCAGCAGTCGACAAGCGGGGGGGGCGGGAGATACGCAGTATTTT.

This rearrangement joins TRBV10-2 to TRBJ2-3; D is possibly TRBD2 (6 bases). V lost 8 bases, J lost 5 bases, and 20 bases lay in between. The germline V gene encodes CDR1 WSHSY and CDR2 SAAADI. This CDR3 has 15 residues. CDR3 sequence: CASVYPGGGGDTQYF. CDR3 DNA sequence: TGCGCCAGCGTCTACCCTGGGGGAGGTGGAGATACGCAGTATTTT.

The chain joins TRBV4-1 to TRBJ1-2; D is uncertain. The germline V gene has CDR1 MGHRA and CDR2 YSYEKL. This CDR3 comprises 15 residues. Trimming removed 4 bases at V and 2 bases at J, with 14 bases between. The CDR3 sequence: CASSPVEGFNYGYTF. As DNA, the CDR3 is TGCGCCAGCAGCCCCGTTGAGGGATTCAACTATGGCTACACCTTC.

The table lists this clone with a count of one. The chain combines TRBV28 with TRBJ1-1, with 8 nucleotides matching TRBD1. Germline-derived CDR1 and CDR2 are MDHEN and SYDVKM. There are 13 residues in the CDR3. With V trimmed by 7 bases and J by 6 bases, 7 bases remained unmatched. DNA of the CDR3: TGTGCCAGCACCAGACAGGGGTGGGCTGAAGCTTTCTTT. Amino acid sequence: CASTRQGWAEAFF.

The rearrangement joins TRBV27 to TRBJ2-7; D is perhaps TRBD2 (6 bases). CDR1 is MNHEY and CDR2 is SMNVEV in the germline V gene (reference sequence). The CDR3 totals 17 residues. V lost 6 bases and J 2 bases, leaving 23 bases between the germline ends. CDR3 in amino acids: CASSQIEGLPGTYEQYV. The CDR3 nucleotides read TGTGCCAGCAGCCAGATTGAGGGACTCCCCGGGACCTACGAGCAGTACGTC.

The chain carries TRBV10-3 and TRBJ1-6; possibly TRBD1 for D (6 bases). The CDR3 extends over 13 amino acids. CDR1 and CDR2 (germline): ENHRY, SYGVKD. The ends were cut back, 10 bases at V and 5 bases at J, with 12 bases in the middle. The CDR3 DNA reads TGTGCCACACTACAGGGCGATAATTCACCCCTCCACTTT. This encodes CATLQGDNSPLHF.

The CDR3 loop is CSVGPYPGSLEKLFF. The CDR3 coding sequence is TGCAGCGTCGGACCGTACCCGGGAAGTCTGGAAAAACTGTTTTTT. J is TRBJ1-4 and V is TRBV29-1; no definite D call. Trimming cost V 6 bases and J 8 bases, with 22 bases left between them. The CDR3 is made up of 15 amino acids. Germline loops: CDR1 SQVTM, CDR2 ANQGSEA.

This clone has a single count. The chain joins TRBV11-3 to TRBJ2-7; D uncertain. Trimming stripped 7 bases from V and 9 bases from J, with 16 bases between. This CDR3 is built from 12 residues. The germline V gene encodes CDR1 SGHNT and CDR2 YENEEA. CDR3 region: CASTPLHLGQYV. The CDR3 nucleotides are TGTGCCAGCACCCCCCTACACTTGGGGCAGTACGTC.

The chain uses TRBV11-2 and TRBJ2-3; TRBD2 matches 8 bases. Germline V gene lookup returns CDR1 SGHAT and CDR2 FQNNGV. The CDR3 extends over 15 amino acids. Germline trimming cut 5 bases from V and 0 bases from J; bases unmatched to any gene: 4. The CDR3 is CASSLGGVSTDTQYF. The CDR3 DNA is TGTGCCAGCAGCCTCGGGGGGGTGAGCACAGATACGCAGTATTTT.

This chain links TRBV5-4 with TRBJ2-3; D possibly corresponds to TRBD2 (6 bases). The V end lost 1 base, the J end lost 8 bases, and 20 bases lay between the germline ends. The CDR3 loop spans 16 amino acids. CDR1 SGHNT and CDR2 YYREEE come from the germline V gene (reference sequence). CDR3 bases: TGTGCCAGCAGCTTGATGTCGCGGGGATTCGGTGGTACGCAGTATTTT. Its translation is CASSLMSRGFGGTQYF. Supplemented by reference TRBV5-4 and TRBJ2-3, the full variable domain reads ETGVTQSPTHLIKTRGQQVTLRCSSQSGHNTVSWYQQALGQGPQFIFQYYREEENGRGNFPPRFSGLQFPNYSSELNVNALELDDSALYLCASSLMSRGFGGTQYFGPGTRLTVL.

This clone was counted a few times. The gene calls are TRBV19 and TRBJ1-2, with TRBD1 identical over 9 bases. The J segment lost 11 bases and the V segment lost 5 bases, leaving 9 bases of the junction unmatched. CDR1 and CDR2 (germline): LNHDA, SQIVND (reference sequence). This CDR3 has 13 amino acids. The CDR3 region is CASSDGQGKHYTF. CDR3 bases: TGTGCCAGTAGTGATGGACAGGGGAAGCATTACACCTTC.

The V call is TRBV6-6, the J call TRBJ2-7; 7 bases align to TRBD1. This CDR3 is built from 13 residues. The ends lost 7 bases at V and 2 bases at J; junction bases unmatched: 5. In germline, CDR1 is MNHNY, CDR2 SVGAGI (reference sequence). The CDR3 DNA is TGTGCCAGCAACCGGGACAGCACCTACGAGCAGTACGTC. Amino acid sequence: CASNRDSTYEQYV.

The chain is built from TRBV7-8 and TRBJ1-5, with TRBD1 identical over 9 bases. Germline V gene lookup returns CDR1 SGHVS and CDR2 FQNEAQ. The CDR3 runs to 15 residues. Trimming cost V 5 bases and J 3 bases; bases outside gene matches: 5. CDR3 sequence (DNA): TGTGCCAGCAGCGACGACAGGGGGGTCAATCAGCCCCAGCATTTT. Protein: CASSDDRGVNQPQHF.

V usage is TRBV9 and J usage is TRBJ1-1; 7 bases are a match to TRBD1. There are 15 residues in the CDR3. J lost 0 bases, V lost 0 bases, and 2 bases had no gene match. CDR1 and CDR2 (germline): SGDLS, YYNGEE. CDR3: CASSVGGTVNTEAFF. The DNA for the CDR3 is TGTGCCAGCAGCGTAGGTGGGACAGTGAACACTGAAGCTTTCTTT.

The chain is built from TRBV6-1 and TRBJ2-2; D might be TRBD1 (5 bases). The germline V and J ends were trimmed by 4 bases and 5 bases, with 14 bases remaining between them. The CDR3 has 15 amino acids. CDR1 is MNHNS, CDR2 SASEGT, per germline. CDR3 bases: TGTGCCAGCAGTGTAGGGTCAGGGCGGACCGGGGAGCTGTTTTTT. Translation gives CASSVGSGRTGELFF.